This T cell receptor beta chain originates from a study of blood T cell repertoires in COVID-19. Turning to the study itself: Acute and convalescent COVID-19 specimens originated in the United States, Italy and Spain.

Per the authors' pipeline: Estimated nucleated cell counts came from reference gene primer amplification. Sequenced by immunoSEQ multiplex PCR; TCRdb stores in-frame clones only, minus some. V and J calls and clone size are copied from that table; D and trimming were computed from the DNA. The sample lists about 100,000 clones, approximately 90% occurring once. This CDR3 is 15 amino acids long. Germline V gives CDR1 MNHEY, CDR2 SVGEGT. Unmatched junction bases numbered 11, after V lost 4 bases and J lost 9 bases. The chain employs TRBV6-2 or TRBV6-3 and TRBJ1-5; TRBD1 matches at 8 bases. This TCR was recovered from a man aged 50 to 59 with active COVID-19. What was sequenced was peripheral blood. Here the CDR3 reads CASSWVGQGKWPQHF. DNA for the CDR3: TGTGCCAGCAGTTGGGTAGGACAGGGTAAGTGGCCCCAGCATTTT.